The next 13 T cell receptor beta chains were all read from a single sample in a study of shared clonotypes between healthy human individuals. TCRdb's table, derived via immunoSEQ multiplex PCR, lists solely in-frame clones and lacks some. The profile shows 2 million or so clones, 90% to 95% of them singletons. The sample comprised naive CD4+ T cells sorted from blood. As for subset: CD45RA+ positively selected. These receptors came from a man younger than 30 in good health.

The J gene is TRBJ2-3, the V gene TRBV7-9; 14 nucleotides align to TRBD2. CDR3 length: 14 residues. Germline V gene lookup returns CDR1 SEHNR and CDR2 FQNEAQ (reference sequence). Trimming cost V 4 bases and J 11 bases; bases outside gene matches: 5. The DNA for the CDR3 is TGTGCCAGCAGCTCCGGACTAGCGGGAGGTCAGCAGTATTTT. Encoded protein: CASSSGLAGGQQYF. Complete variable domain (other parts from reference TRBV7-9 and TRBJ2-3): DTGVSQNPRHKITKRGQNVTFRCDPISEHNRLYWYRQTLGQGPEFLTYFQNEAQLEKSRLLSDRFSAERPKGSFSTLEIQRTEQGDSAMYLCASSSGLAGGQQYFGPGTRLTVL.

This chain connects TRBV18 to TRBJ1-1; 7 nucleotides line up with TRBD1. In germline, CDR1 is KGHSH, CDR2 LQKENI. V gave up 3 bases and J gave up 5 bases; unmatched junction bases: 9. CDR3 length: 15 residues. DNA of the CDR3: TGTGCCAGCTCACCCGGAAGACAGGGAGAAACTGAAGCTTTCTTT. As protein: CASSPGRQGETEAFF.

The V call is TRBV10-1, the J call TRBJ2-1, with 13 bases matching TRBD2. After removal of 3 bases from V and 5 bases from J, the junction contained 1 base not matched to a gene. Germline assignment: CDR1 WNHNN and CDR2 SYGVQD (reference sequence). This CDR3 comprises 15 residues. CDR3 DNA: TGCGCCAGCAGTGAAACTAGCGGGGGGGACAATGAGCAGTTCTTC. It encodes CASSETSGGDNEQFF.

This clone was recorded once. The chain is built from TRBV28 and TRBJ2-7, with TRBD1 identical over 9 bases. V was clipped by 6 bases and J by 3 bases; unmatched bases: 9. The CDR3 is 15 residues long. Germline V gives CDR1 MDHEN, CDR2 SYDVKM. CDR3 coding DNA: TGTGCCAGCAGAACCCCCGGGACAGGGTTCTACGAGCAGTACTTC. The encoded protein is CASRTPGTGFYEQYF.

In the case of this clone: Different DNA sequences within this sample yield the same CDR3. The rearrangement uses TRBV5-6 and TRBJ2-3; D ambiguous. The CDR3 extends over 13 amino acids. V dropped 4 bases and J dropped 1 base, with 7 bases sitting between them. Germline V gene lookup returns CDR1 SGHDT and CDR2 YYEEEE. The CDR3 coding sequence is TGTGCCAGCAGCGGAACGGGCACAGATACGCAGTATTTT. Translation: CASSGTGTDTQYF.

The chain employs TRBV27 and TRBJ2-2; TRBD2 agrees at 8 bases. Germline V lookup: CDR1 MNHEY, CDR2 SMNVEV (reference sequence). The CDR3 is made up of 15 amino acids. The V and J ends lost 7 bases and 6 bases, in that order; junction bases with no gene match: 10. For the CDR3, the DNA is TGTGCCAGCACCACTAGCGGAAGGGTGGCCGGGGAGCTGTTTTTT. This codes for CASTTSGRVAGELFF.

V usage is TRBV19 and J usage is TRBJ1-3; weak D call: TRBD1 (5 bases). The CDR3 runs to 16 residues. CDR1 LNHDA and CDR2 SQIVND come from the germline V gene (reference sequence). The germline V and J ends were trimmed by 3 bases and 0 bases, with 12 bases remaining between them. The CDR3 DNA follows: TGTGCCAGTAGTATGAGACAGCCCCGCTCTGGAAACACCATATATTTT. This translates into CASSMRQPRSGNTIYF.

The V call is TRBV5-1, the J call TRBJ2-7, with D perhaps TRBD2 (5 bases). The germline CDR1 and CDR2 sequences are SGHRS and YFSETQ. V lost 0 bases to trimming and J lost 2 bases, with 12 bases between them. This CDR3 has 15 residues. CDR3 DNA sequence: TGCGCCAGCAGCTTGGCCGAGGGCGGCACCTACGAGCAGTACTTC. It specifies CASSLAEGGTYEQYF.

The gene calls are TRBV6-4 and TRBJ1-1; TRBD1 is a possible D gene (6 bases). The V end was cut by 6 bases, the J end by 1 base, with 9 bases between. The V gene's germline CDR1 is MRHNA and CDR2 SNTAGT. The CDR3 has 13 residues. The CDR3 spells CASRDSENTEAFF. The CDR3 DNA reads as TGTGCCAGCAGGGACAGCGAGAACACTGAAGCTTTCTTT.

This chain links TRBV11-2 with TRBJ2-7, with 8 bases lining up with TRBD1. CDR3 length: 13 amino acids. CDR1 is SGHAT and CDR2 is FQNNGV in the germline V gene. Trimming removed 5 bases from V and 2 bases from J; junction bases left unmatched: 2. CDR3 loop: CASSTQGAYEQYF. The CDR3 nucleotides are TGTGCCAGCAGCACACAGGGGGCCTACGAGCAGTACTTC.

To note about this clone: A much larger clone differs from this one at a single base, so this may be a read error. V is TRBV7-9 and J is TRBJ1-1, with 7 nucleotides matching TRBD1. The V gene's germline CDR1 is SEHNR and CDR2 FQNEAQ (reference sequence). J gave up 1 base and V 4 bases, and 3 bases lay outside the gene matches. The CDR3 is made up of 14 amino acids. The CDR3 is CASSSGQTNTEAFF. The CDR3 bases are TGTGCCAGCAGCTCGGGACAGACGAACACTGAAGCTTTCTTT. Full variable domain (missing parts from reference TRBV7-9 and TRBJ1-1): DTGVSQNPRHKITKRGQNVTFRCDPISEHNRLYWYRQTLGQGPEFLTYFQNEAQLEKSRLLSDRFSAERPKGSFSTLEIQRTEQGDSAMYLCASSSGQTNTEAFFGQGTRLTVV.

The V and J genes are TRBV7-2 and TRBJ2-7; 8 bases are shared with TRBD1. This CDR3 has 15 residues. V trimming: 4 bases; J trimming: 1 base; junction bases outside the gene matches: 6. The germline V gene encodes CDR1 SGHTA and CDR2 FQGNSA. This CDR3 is CASSSRTGKSYEQYF. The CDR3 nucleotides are TGTGCCAGCAGCTCCCGGACAGGGAAATCCTACGAGCAGTACTTC. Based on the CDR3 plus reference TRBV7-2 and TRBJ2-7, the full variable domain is GAGVSQSPSNKVTEKGKDVELRCDPISGHTALYWYRQSLGQGLEFLIYFQGNSAPDKSGLPSDRFSAERTGGSVSTLTIQRTQQEDSAVYLCASSSRTGKSYEQYFGPGTRLTVT.

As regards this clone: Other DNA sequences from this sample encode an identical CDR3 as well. CDR3 loop: CASSRTASGANVLTF. The CDR3, as DNA: TGCGCCAGCAGCAGGACCGCTTCTGGGGCCAACGTCCTGACTTTC. The V call is TRBV5-1, the J call TRBJ2-6, with D unclear. Germline CDR1 reads SGHRS; CDR2 reads YFSETQ. V lost 4 bases, J lost 1 base, and 9 bases lay in between. The CDR3 consists of 15 residues. Full variable domain (rest looked up from reference TRBV5-1 and TRBJ2-6): KAGVTQTPRYLIKTRGQQVTLSCSPISGHRSVSWYQQTPGQGLQFLFEYFSETQRNKGNFPGRFSGRQFSNSRSEMNVSTLELGDSALYLCASSRTASGANVLTFGAGSRLTVL.